The present T cell receptor beta chain was sequenced within a study of T cell changes during pregnancy in multiple sclerosis. The assay was immunoSEQ multiplex PCR, and TCRdb's table has in-frame clones only and misses some. The sample has more than 15,000 clones; 84% are singletons. Germline CDR1 is SGDLS and CDR2 is YYNGEE. CDR3 size: 14 residues. The ends lost 6 bases at V and 0 bases at J; junction bases unmatched: 3. The source material was CD8+ T cells from peripheral blood mononuclear cells, sampled in the third trimester of pregnancy. The chain joins TRBV9 to TRBJ2-1; 7 positions match TRBD2. The receptor comes from a female donor in good health, enrolled as a control in a pregnancy study. CDR3 sequence reads: CASTSGGSYNEQFF. The CDR3 coding sequence is TGTGCCAGCACCTCGGGGGGCTCCTACAATGAGCAGTTCTTC. The whole variable domain, remainder taken from reference TRBV9 and TRBJ2-1, is DSGVTQTPKHLITATGQRVTLRCSPRSGDLSVYWYQQSLDQGLQFLIQYYNGEERAKGNILERFSAQQFPDLHSELNLSSLELGDSALYFCASTSGGSYNEQFFGPGTRLTVL.